These 9 T cell receptor beta chains were all obtained from the same sample, sequenced in a study of shared clonotypes between healthy human individuals. Using immunoSEQ multiplex PCR, the repertoire was profiled, and TCRdb retains in-frame clones only, with some absent. The table includes about 87,000 clones, about 45% detected once. Sequencing was carried out using PBMCs. These receptors were collected from a woman in her 40s in good health. Some clones in this sample may be carry-over from other donors' samples.

The V and J genes are TRBV5-1 and TRBJ1-2, with D possibly matching TRBD1 (6 bases). Germline CDR1 SGHRS, CDR2 YFSETQ. This CDR3 region has 15 residues. Trimming cost V 4 bases and J 4 bases, with 17 bases left between them. CDR3 amino acids: CASSPEPGQVYGYTF. The CDR3 region has the DNA TGCGCCAGCAGCCCCGAACCGGGACAAGTCTATGGCTACACCTTC.

There are many counts of this clone. The chain links TRBV29-1 to TRBJ2-5; D is undetermined. The length of the CDR3 is 12 residues. Germline V gene lookup returns CDR1 SQVTM and CDR2 ANQGSEA. Trimming removed 4 bases at V and 0 bases at J, with 6 bases between. In DNA form, the CDR3 reads TGCAGCGTTGGGCCAGACCAAGAGACCCAGTACTTC. This encodes CSVGPDQETQYF.

This clone showed up just a few times. The chain employs TRBV29-1 and TRBJ2-5; no definite D call. The CDR3 spans 11 residues. The V and J ends lost 1 base and 5 bases respectively, with 5 bases between them. CDR1 and CDR2 (germline): SQVTM, ANQGSEA. CDR3 region: CSVEAGETQYF. For the CDR3, the DNA is TGCAGCGTTGAAGCTGGGGAGACCCAGTACTTC.

The chain employs TRBV5-1 and TRBJ2-1; a weak D match, TRBD2 (6 bases). The CDR3 covers 15 residues. Trimming removed 0 bases from V and 7 bases from J, with 14 bases in between. Germline V gene data show CDR1 as SGHRS and CDR2 as YFSETQ. The CDR3 region is CASSLGLGKGNEQFF. In DNA, the CDR3 is TGCGCCAGCAGCTTGGGACTAGGAAAAGGAAATGAGCAGTTCTTC.

About this clone itself: With a far larger clone one base away, a read error is the likely cause. The rearrangement uses TRBV30 and TRBJ2-3, with 10 bases that match TRBD2. V was clipped by 2 bases and J by 8 bases; unmatched bases: 7. The CDR3 covers 14 residues. The V gene's germline CDR1 is GTSNPN and CDR2 SVGIG (reference sequence). CDR3 in amino acids: CAWSWTSGRATQYF. The CDR3 DNA reads TGTGCCTGGAGTTGGACTAGCGGAAGGGCTACGCAGTATTTT. The full variable domain, rest sourced from reference TRBV30 and TRBJ2-3, is SQTIHQWPATLVQPVGSPLSLECTVEGTSNPNLYWYRQAAGRGLQLLFYSVGIGQISSEVPQNLSASRPQDRQFILSSKKLLLSDSGFYLCAWSWTSGRATQYFGPGTRLTVL.

The sample holds a few counts of this clone. The rearrangement links TRBV5-4 to TRBJ2-5; 7 bases line up with TRBD1. The V and J ends lost 4 bases and 1 base, in that order; junction bases with no gene match: 4. The V gene's germline CDR1 is SGHNT and CDR2 YYREEE (reference sequence). The CDR3 length is 14 residues. The DNA for the CDR3 is TGTGCCAGCAGCCAGGGACAGATCCAAGAGACCCAGTACTTC. Protein sequence: CASSQGQIQETQYF.

This clone was observed a few times. This chain uses TRBV5-1 with TRBJ2-1, with 7 bases aligning to TRBD2. The CDR3 loop spans 16 amino acids. V lost 0 bases to trimming and J lost 8 bases; unmatched junction nucleotides: 11. Germline V gene lookup returns CDR1 SGHRS and CDR2 YFSETQ. This chain's CDR3 is CASSLARGREFHEQFF. The CDR3 DNA sequence: TGCGCCAGCAGCTTGGCCCGAGGGCGGGAGTTCCATGAGCAGTTCTTC.

This chain connects TRBV15 to TRBJ2-7; D unresolved. V was clipped by 4 bases and J by 6 bases, with 10 bases between them. CDR1 is LNHNV, CDR2 YYDKDF, per germline (reference sequence). The CDR3 sequence is 12 residues long. The CDR3 protein is CATSIVRGEQYF. The CDR3 DNA reads as TGTGCCACCAGCATCGTCAGAGGCGAGCAGTACTTC.

Of note for this clone: This may be a read error: a much more frequent sequence differs by one nucleotide. The chain uses TRBV25-1 and TRBJ2-2; the D gene could be TRBD1 or TRBD2 (5 bases each). The V gene's germline CDR1 is MGHDK and CDR2 SYGVNS. The CDR3 has 15 amino acids. In DNA form, the CDR3 reads TGTGCCAGTTCCCCGGGACGGCGGCACACCGGGGAGCTGTCTTTT. Protein sequence: CASSPGRRHTGELSF.